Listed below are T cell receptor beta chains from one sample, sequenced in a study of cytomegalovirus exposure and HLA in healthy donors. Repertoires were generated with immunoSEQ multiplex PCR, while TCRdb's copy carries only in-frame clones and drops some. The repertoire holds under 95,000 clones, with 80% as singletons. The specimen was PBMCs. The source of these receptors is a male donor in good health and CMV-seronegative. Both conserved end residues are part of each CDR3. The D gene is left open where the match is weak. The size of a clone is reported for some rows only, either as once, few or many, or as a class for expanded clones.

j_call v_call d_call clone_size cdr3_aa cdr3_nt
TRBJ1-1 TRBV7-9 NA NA CASSPILEAFF TGTGCCAGCAGCCCTATTCTTGAAGCTTTCTTT
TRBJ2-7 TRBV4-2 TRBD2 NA CASSQAGGNSYEQYF TGTGCCAGCAGCCAAGCGGGAGGAAACTCCTACGAGCAGTACTTC
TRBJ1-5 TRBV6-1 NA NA CASSANQPQHF TGTGCCAGCAGTGCTAATCAGCCCCAGCATTTT
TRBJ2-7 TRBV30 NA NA CAWSGGGTGSKYEQYF TGTGCCTGGAGCGGGGGGGGGACAGGGTCAAAATACGAGCAGTACTTC
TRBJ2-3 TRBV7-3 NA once CASSGEGSDTQYF TGTGCCAGCAGCGGAGAGGGTTCAGATACGCAGTATTTT
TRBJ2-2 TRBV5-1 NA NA CASSLIGTPNTGELFF TGCGCCAGCAGCTTGATAGGGACACCGAACACCGGGGAGCTGTTTTTT
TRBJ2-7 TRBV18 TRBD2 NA CASSPESGKGYEQYF TGTGCCAGCTCACCGGAAAGCGGGAAGGGGTACGAGCAGTACTTC
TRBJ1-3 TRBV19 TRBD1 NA CASSIGTVSGNTIYF TGTGCCAGTAGTATCGGGACAGTCTCTGGAAACACCATATATTTT
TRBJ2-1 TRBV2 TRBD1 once CASSRDRAENEQFF TGTGCCAGCAGTCGGGACAGGGCCGAAAATGAGCAGTTCTTC
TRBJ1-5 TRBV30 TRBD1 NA CAWAGTGVRGPQHF TGTGCCTGGGCCGGGACAGGGGTAAGAGGGCCCCAGCATTTT
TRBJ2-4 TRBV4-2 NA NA CASSQVDGIGDIQYF TGTGCCAGCAGCCAAGTAGACGGCATAGGGGACATTCAGTACTTC
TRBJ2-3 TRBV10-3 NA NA CAISGARGSTDTQYF TGTGCCATCAGTGGGGCCCGGGGGAGCACAGATACGCAGTATTTT
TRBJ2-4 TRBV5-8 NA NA CASSLGRLAKNIQYF TGTGCCAGCAGCTTGGGGAGACTAGCCAAAAACATTCAGTACTTC
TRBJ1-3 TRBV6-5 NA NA CASSQGNTIYF TGTGCCAGCAGTCAGGGAAACACCATATATTTT
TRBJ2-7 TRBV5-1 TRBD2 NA CASSSGVPYEQYF TGCGCCAGCAGCAGCGGGGTGCCCTACGAGCAGTACTTC
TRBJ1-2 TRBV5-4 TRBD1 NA CASSLGQGEGNYGYPF TGTGCCAGCAGCTTGGGACAGGGAGAGGGCAACTATGGCTACCCCTTC
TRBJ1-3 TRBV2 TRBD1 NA CASSGRGPSGNTIYF TGTGCCAGCAGTGGCAGGGGGCCCTCTGGAAACACCATATATTTT
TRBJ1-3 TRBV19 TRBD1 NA CASSIGRGGVFSGNTIYF TGTGCCAGTAGTATTGGTCGAGGGGGCGTATTCTCTGGAAACACCATATATTTT
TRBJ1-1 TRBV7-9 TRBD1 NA CASSSTGTGVVNTEAFF TGTGCCAGCAGCTCAACCGGGACAGGGGTGGTGAACACTGAAGCTTTCTTT
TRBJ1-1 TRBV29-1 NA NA CSVATGLNTEAFF TGCAGCGTTGCTACAGGGTTGAACACTGAAGCTTTCTTT
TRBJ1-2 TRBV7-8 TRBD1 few CASSLRVTGTVEGYTF TGTGCCAGCAGCTTAAGAGTTACCGGGACAGTGGAAGGCTACACCTTC
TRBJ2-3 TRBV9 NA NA CASSLETGLTDTQYF TGTGCCAGCAGCTTAGAGACAGGACTTACAGATACGCAGTATTTT
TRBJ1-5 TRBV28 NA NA CAGAGPEGQPQHF TGTGCTGGGGCGGGACCGGAGGGCCAGCCCCAGCATTTT
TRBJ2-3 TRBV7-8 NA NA CASSPRENTDTQYF TGTGCCAGCAGCCCCCGGGAAAATACAGATACGCAGTATTTT
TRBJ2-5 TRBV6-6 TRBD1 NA CASSDGQGRKTQYF TGTGCCAGCAGCGATGGACAGGGGAGAAAGACCCAGTACTTC
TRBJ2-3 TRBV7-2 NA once CASSSSPVGAGDTQYF TGTGCCAGCAGCTCCTCCCCGGTGGGGGCGGGAGATACGCAGTATTTT
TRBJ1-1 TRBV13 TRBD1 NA CASSSPGQGLEAFF TGTGCCAGCAGCTCACCGGGACAGGGTCTTGAAGCTTTCTTT
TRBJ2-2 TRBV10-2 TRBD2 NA CASRFSGGAGELFF TGCGCCAGCAGATTTAGCGGGGGGGCCGGGGAGCTGTTTTTT
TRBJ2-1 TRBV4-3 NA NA CASSPSFRAGEQFF TGCGCCAGCAGCCCCTCCTTCAGGGCCGGTGAGCAGTTCTTC
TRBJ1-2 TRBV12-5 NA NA CASGFFQGRVNYGYTF TGTGCTAGTGGTTTTTTCCAGGGGAGGGTTAACTATGGCTACACCTTC
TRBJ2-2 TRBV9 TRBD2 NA CASKRDWDTGELFF TGTGCCAGTAAGCGGGATTGGGACACCGGGGAGCTGTTTTTT
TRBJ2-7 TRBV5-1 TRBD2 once CASSLEGRDSYEQYF TGCGCCAGCAGCTTGGAGGGGAGGGACTCCTACGAGCAGTACTTC
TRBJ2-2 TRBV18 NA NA CASSPNRDFTGELFF TGTGCCAGCTCACCCAACCGGGACTTCACCGGGGAGCTGTTTTTT
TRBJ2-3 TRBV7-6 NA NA CASSYTGVDTQYF TGTGCCAGCAGTTATACGGGGGTGGATACGCAGTATTTT
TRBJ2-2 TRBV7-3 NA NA CASSSWGGLNTGELFF TGTGCCAGCAGTTCCTGGGGGGGCCTGAACACCGGGGAGCTGTTTTTT
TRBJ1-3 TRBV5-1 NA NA CASTRDNGGNTIYF TGCGCCAGCACCCGGGACAACGGAGGAAACACCATATATTTT
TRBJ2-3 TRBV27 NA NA CASSLGGFGTDTQYF TGTGCCAGCAGCCTAGGGGGATTCGGCACAGATACGCAGTATTTT
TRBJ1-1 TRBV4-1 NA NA CASSHKRVVFF TGCGCCAGCAGCCACAAGAGGGTGGTTTTCTTT
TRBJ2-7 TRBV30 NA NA CAWSGEGGIYEQYF TGTGCCTGGAGTGGGGAGGGGGGGATCTACGAGCAGTACTTC
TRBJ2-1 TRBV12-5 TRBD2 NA CASGPPGGGYNEQFF TGTGCTAGTGGTCCCCCGGGGGGGGGTTACAATGAGCAGTTCTTC
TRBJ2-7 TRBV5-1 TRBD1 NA CASSVDRATYEQYF TGCGCCAGCAGTGTCGACAGGGCGACCTACGAGCAGTACTTC
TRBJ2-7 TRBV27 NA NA CASSSRTPKYEQYF TGTGCCAGCAGTTCCCGGACACCTAAATACGAGCAGTACTTC
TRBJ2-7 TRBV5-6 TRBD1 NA CASSTRQGASLSEQYF TGTGCCAGCAGCACTAGACAGGGGGCGTCTCTTAGCGAGCAGTACTTC
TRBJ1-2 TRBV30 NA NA CAWSLQKTGHYPF TGTGCCTGGTCTCTCCAAAAGACAGGCCACTACCCCTTC
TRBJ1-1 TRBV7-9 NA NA CASTYSGNTEAFF TGTGCCAGCACGTACAGTGGGAACACTGAAGCTTTCTTT
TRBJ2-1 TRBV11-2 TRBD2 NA CASSLDIGSGLAGGGDEQFF TGTGCCAGCAGCTTAGATATAGGGTCGGGACTAGCGGGAGGGGGCGATGAGCAGTTCTTC
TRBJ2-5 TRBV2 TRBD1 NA CASEGQVETQYF TGTGCCAGCGAAGGACAGGTGGAGACCCAGTACTTC
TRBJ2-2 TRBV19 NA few CASSAVQGRTGELFF TGTGCCAGTAGTGCAGTACAGGGAAGAACCGGGGAGCTGTTTTTT
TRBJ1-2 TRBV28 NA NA CASREAGGYGYTF TGTGCCAGCAGGGAAGCGGGGGGGTATGGCTACACCTTC